The T cell receptor (beta chain) under discussion was sequenced for a study of blood T cell repertoires in COVID-19. Using immunoSEQ multiplex PCR, the repertoire was profiled, and TCRdb retains in-frame clones only, with some absent. The sample has 300,000 to 450,000 clones; approximately 86% are singletons. The trim removed 6 bases at V and 8 bases at J, leaving 12 bases unmatched. There are 15 residues in the CDR3. CDR1 is MNHEY, CDR2 SVGAGI, per germline. V and J are TRBV6-5 and TRBJ2-1; TRBD2 agrees at 8 bases. Sample: peripheral blood. This TCR was sampled from a human donor in a cohort sampled during active COVID-19. Here the CDR3 reads CASRKTSGGPDEQFF. CDR3 nucleotides: TGTGCCAGCAGGAAAACTAGCGGCGGGCCAGATGAGCAGTTCTTC.